The 28 T cell receptor beta chains in this list originate from one sample, sequenced in a study of shared clonotypes between healthy human individuals (dated by TCRdb to the early 2020s). CD8 naive samples were obtained by positive selection for CCR7 among CD45RO-negative cells, yielding a CD45RA+CCR7+ population from which TemRA cells were excluded. Libraries were constructed by the immunoSEQ multiplex PCR assay. The table was pulled from immuneACCESS by TCRdb, which kept in-frame rearrangements only. Such tables lose some clones; where checked, under half of the loss comes from unresolved V genes, and the rest has no known cause. The sample table contains around 2,000,000 clones; only one count was recorded for less than 95% of them. The ten largest clones capture more than 0.95% of the sample. Sequencing was carried out using naive CD8+ T cells sorted from blood. The cell subset or site label corresponds to: CD45RA+CCR7+. These receptor sequences come from a man between 18 and 29 years old in good health.

V is TRBV5-1 and J is TRBJ1-4, with a tentative D call TRBD1 (5 bases). The CDR3 has 15 amino acids. With 4 bases removed from V and 0 bases from J, the gap between germline ends came to 10 bases. Germline V gene data show CDR1 as SGHRS and CDR2 as YFSETQ. CDR3 in amino acids: CASSGDPSTNEKLFF. The CDR3 bases are TGCGCCAGCAGCGGGGACCCCTCAACTAATGAAAAACTGTTTTTT. The whole variable domain, remainder taken from reference TRBV5-1 and TRBJ1-4, is KAGVTQTPRYLIKTRGQQVTLSCSPISGHRSVSWYQQTPGQGLQFLFEYFSETQRNKGNFPGRFSGRQFSNSRSEMNVSTLELGDSALYLCASSGDPSTNEKLFFGSGTQLSVL.

The CDR3: CASRQAEGPLHF. The CDR3 DNA is TGTGCCAGCAGGCAGGCCGAGGGACCCCTCCACTTT. The chain has TRBV2 and TRBJ1-6; D is unresolved. The CDR3 sequence is 12 residues long. Trimming removed 6 bases at V and 12 bases at J, with 12 bases between. CDR1 is SNHLY and CDR2 is FYNNEI in the germline V gene. Using reference TRBV2 and TRBJ1-6 for the parts outside the CDR3, the full variable domain is EPEVTQTPSHQVTQMGQEVILRCVPISNHLYFYWYRQILGQKVEFLVSFYNNEISEKSEIFDDQFSVERPDGSNFTLKIRSTKLEDSAMYFCASRQAEGPLHFGNGTRLTVT.

The J gene is TRBJ2-7, the V gene TRBV19; maybe TRBD2 (5 bases). CDR1 is LNHDA and CDR2 is SQIVND in the germline V gene (reference sequence). There are 15 residues in the CDR3. Trimming removed 5 bases at V and 0 bases at J, with 14 bases between. CDR3 loop: CASSASPGSSYEQYF. CDR3 DNA sequence: TGTGCCAGTAGTGCCTCCCCGGGGTCCTCCTACGAGCAGTACTTC.

For the CDR3, the DNA is TGTGCCAGCAGTTACGACGGGTACACCGGGGAGCTGTTTTTT. Its translation: CASSYDGYTGELFF. V usage is TRBV6-6 and J usage is TRBJ2-2; unclear D gene. Trimming removed 2 bases from V and 3 bases from J, with 7 bases in between. The CDR3 covers 14 residues. Germline V gives CDR1 MNHNY, CDR2 SVGAGI (reference sequence).

This chain connects TRBV19 to TRBJ2-7; D is unclear. The CDR3 is made up of 14 amino acids. The V end was cut by 8 bases, the J end by 0 bases, with 14 bases between. Germline loops: CDR1 LNHDA, CDR2 SQIVND (reference sequence). DNA for the CDR3: TGTGCCAGTCGATGGGCCGAGAGCTCCTACGAGCAGTACTTC. This codes for CASRWAESSYEQYF.

The rearrangement links TRBV10-2 to TRBJ2-5; possible D gene TRBD1, 6 bases. Trimming removed 4 bases from V and 7 bases from J, with 19 bases in between. This CDR3 has 15 amino acids. The V gene's germline CDR1 is WSHSY and CDR2 SAAADI. Written as DNA, the CDR3 is TGCGCCAGCAGTGTCTACTCGGGACAAAACCTGACCCAGTACTTC. It yields the protein CASSVYSGQNLTQYF.

The chain uses TRBV14 and TRBJ2-3; 15 positions match TRBD2. Germline CDR1 is SGHDN and CDR2 is FVKESK. This CDR3 comprises 22 residues. The junction had 19 bases not matched to a gene; V was cut back by 5 bases and J by 1 base. The CDR3 DNA is TGTGCCAGCAGCTACCTTTCCCCGGGACTAGCGGGGGGATGGCTTGGCACAGATACGCAGTATTTT. This gives the protein CASSYLSPGLAGGWLGTDTQYF.

The V and J genes are TRBV9 and TRBJ2-1; 7 bases line up with TRBD2. CDR3 length: 15 residues. From germline, CDR1 is SGDLS and CDR2 YYNGEE. The V gene end was trimmed by 6 bases and the J gene end by 2 bases; junction bases not matched to a gene: 8. CDR3 sequence: CASNSAGDAYNEQFF. The CDR3 DNA reads as TGTGCCAGCAATTCGGCGGGAGATGCCTACAATGAGCAGTTCTTC.

The chain carries TRBV5-1 and TRBJ2-1, with 7 bases fitting TRBD1. Germline-derived CDR1 and CDR2 are SGHRS and YFSETQ. The CDR3 length is 13 residues. V shed 2 bases, J shed 7 bases, and the junction held 3 bases outside the gene matches. The CDR3 sequence is CASSFDRENEQFF. As DNA, the CDR3 is TGCGCCAGCAGCTTCGACAGGGAAAATGAGCAGTTCTTC.

The chain couples TRBV7-8 to TRBJ2-1, with TRBD1 identical over 9 bases. The trim removed 1 base at V and 7 bases at J, leaving 8 bases unmatched. The CDR3 runs 16 residues. CDR1 SGHVS and CDR2 FQNEAQ come from the germline V gene. The CDR3 protein is CASSLVAGTGMNEQFF. The CDR3 bases are TGTGCCAGCAGCTTAGTTGCCGGGACAGGGATGAATGAGCAGTTCTTC.

The gene calls are TRBV5-1 and TRBJ2-3; TRBD1 agrees at 7 bases. This CDR3 region has 17 residues. The V gene's germline CDR1 is SGHRS and CDR2 YFSETQ. V was pared by 4 bases and J by 2 bases, with 13 bases of the junction left unmatched. CDR3 amino acids: CASSDRQGPTSTDTQYF. Here the CDR3 DNA reads TGCGCCAGCAGCGATAGACAGGGCCCAACATCCACAGATACGCAGTATTTT. The full variable domain, its missing parts supplied by reference TRBV5-1 and TRBJ2-3, is KAGVTQTPRYLIKTRGQQVTLSCSPISGHRSVSWYQQTPGQGLQFLFEYFSETQRNKGNFPGRFSGRQFSNSRSEMNVSTLELGDSALYLCASSDRQGPTSTDTQYFGPGTRLTVL.

V usage is TRBV5-4 and J usage is TRBJ2-7; 14 bases map to TRBD2. The germline gives CDR1 SGHNT, CDR2 YYREEE (reference sequence). V shed 3 bases, J shed 4 bases, and the junction held 9 bases outside the gene matches. This CDR3 comprises 17 residues. This CDR3 reads CASSSMGTSGSIYEQYF. CDR3 coding DNA: TGTGCCAGCAGCTCAATGGGGACTAGCGGGAGTATATACGAGCAGTACTTC.

This chain joins TRBV28 and TRBJ1-5; no firm D call. This CDR3 spans 15 amino acids. Germline-derived CDR1 and CDR2 are MDHEN and SYDVKM. V was cut by 3 bases and J by 0 bases, with 9 bases left in between. This CDR3 reads CASSFRHYSNQPQHF. CDR3 in DNA: TGTGCCAGCAGTTTCAGACACTATAGCAATCAGCCCCAGCATTTT.

The gene calls are TRBV19 and TRBJ1-1; D not certain. This CDR3 is 13 amino acids long. V lost 5 bases to trimming and J lost 2 bases, with 9 bases between them. In germline, CDR1 is LNHDA, CDR2 SQIVND (reference sequence). CDR3 sequence (DNA): TGTGCCAGTAGTCGGGCAGTTAACACTGAAGCTTTCTTT. Residues: CASSRAVNTEAFF.

This chain joins TRBV13 and TRBJ2-1, with TRBD1 matching over 7 bases. Per germline, CDR1 PRHDT and CDR2 FYEKMQ (reference sequence). Losses at the gene ends were 3 bases for V and 10 bases for J; bases not matched to a gene: 3. The CDR3 is 12 amino acids. The CDR3 region has the DNA TGTGCCAGCAGCTTTGAGGGGGCGGAGCAGTTCTTC. It specifies CASSFEGAEQFF.

This chain connects TRBV7-2 to TRBJ2-7, with TRBD2 as a possible D gene (6 bases). CDR3 length: 16 residues. The germline CDR1 and CDR2 sequences are SGHTA and FQGNSA. V dropped 5 bases and J dropped 0 bases, with 17 bases sitting between them. The CDR3 bases are TGTGCCAGCAGCGCCCGCCGGGACTCCCCCTCCTACGAGCAGTACTTC. Translating gives CASSARRDSPSYEQYF.

The V call is TRBV28, the J call TRBJ1-2; D is ambiguous. This CDR3 is 14 amino acids long. V gave up 5 bases and J gave up 6 bases, with 16 bases separating them. Looked up from germline, CDR1 is MDHEN and CDR2 is SYDVKM. The CDR3 region is CASSHNQVDHGYTF. The CDR3 coding sequence is TGTGCCAGCAGTCATAACCAGGTGGACCATGGCTACACCTTC.

The chain has TRBV4-3 and TRBJ2-1; D unresolved. CDR1 and CDR2 (germline): LGHNA, YSLEER. V was trimmed by 3 bases and J by 10 bases, leaving 4 bases between them. The CDR3 runs 10 residues. The CDR3 reads CASSQGEQFF. Here the CDR3 DNA reads TGCGCCAGCAGCCAGGGGGAGCAGTTCTTC.

As regards this clone: At the DNA level, this CDR3 is encoded by other sequences in the same sample as well. The genes are TRBV27 and TRBJ2-3; D remains ambiguous. The CDR3 is 13 residues long. Trimming took 3 bases from V and 2 from J, leaving 6 bases between them. Germline V gene lookup returns CDR1 MNHEY and CDR2 SMNVEV (reference sequence). Here the CDR3 reads CASSFGNTDTQYF. For the CDR3, the DNA is TGTGCCAGCAGTTTCGGCAACACAGATACGCAGTATTTT.

J is TRBJ2-7 and V is TRBV6-5; D could derive from TRBD1 or TRBD2 (5 bases each). The CDR3 is made up of 15 amino acids. CDR1 and CDR2 from the germline V gene are MNHEY and SVGAGI. Trimming pared 0 bases from V and 3 bases from J, leaving 12 bases between. This chain's CDR3 is CASSYSVAGSYEQYF. CDR3 sequence (DNA): TGTGCCAGCAGTTACTCTGTGGCAGGGAGCTACGAGCAGTACTTC.

The chain has TRBV7-9 and TRBJ2-7; TRBD2 matches 10 bases. This CDR3 region has 14 residues. Germline values: CDR1 SEHNR, CDR2 FQNEAQ (reference sequence). J lost 3 bases, V lost 5 bases, and 4 bases had no gene match. The CDR3 sequence: CASSPSGGHYEQYF. In nucleotides, the CDR3 is TGTGCCAGCAGCCCTAGCGGGGGTCACTACGAGCAGTACTTC.

This clone has just one count. The identical CDR3 is also encoded by other nucleotide sequences in the sample. The chain employs TRBV5-6 and TRBJ2-7, with D maybe TRBD1 (5 bases). Between the trimmed V and J ends, which lost 3 bases and 4 bases, there was a span of 8 bases. The CDR3 runs 12 residues. Germline values: CDR1 SGHDT, CDR2 YYEEEE. CDR3 sequence reads: CASSSTAYEQYF. In DNA form, the CDR3 reads TGTGCCAGCAGCTCGACAGCTTACGAGCAGTACTTC.

This chain's CDR3 is CASSLLTAPAGEQYF. The CDR3 nucleotides are TGTGCCAGCAGCTTGCTGACCGCGCCCGCGGGGGAGCAGTACTTC. The gene calls are TRBV5-4 and TRBJ2-7; possibly TRBD2 for D (6 bases). The germline CDR1 and CDR2 sequences are SGHNT and YYREEE (reference sequence). V was cut by 1 base and J by 7 bases, with 18 bases left in between. The length of the CDR3 is 15 residues.

The chain employs TRBV11-2 and TRBJ2-7; no clear D. This CDR3 comprises 14 residues. The germline gives CDR1 SGHAT, CDR2 FQNNGV. V dropped 0 bases and J dropped 3 bases, with 9 bases sitting between them. The CDR3 reads CASSLERAGYEQYF. In nucleotides, the CDR3 is TGTGCCAGCAGCTTAGAACGGGCTGGCTACGAGCAGTACTTC.

This clone was detected only once. The identical CDR3 is also encoded by other nucleotide sequences in the sample. The chain uses TRBV7-9 and TRBJ2-1; 7 positions agree with TRBD1. Trimming at V came to 3 bases and at J to 0 bases, leaving 2 bases not matched to a gene. The CDR3 sequence is 15 residues long. Germline lookup yields CDR1 SEHNR and CDR2 FQNEAQ (reference sequence). Written as DNA, the CDR3 is TGTGCCAGCAGCTTTGCAGGGGGCTCCTACAATGAGCAGTTCTTC. Amino acids: CASSFAGGSYNEQFF.

Regarding this clone: Other DNA sequences from this sample encode an identical CDR3 as well. This chain's CDR3 is CASSYTGTGNGYTF. The CDR3 DNA sequence: TGTGCCAGCAGTTACACCGGGACAGGGAATGGCTACACCTTC. The chain has TRBV6-5 and TRBJ1-2, with 9 bases aligning to TRBD1. V shed 2 bases, J shed 6 bases, and the junction held 4 bases outside the gene matches. The germline CDR1 and CDR2 sequences are MNHEY and SVGAGI. The CDR3 consists of 14 residues.

V usage is TRBV7-9 and J usage is TRBJ2-7; D uncertain. Trimming removed 3 bases from V and 2 bases from J, with 5 bases in between. Germline values: CDR1 SEHNR, CDR2 FQNEAQ (reference sequence). CDR3 length: 12 residues. The DNA for the CDR3 is TGTGCCAGCAGCTTCGAGACCTACGAGCAGTACTTC. Translation: CASSFETYEQYF.

The V gene is TRBV7-3, the J gene TRBJ2-7; TRBD2 matches at 8 bases. Losses at the gene ends were 1 base for V and 0 bases for J; bases not matched to a gene: 2. Germline lookup yields CDR1 SGHTA and CDR2 FQGTGA. There are 15 residues in the CDR3. CDR3 residues: CASSLIAGGSYEQYF. The CDR3 bases are TGTGCCAGCAGCTTAATTGCGGGGGGCTCCTACGAGCAGTACTTC.